This T cell receptor beta chain was captured in a study of shared clonotypes between healthy human individuals. Germline lookup yields CDR1 SGHVS and CDR2 FQNEAQ. The CDR3 totals 15 residues. Deletions cut 5 bases from V and 2 bases from J, with 15 bases between. Of note for this clone: Its target is not known.

Naive CD8 cells were CD45RO-negative, positively selected for CCR7, excluding terminally differentiated effector memory CD45RA+ cells. Clones were sequenced by immunoSEQ multiplex PCR, and TCRdb holds only the in-frame ones, with some missing. In the table there are about 2.2 million clones, just over 90% of which are singletons. Study-level findings and limits: Exclusively blood specimens were collected; tissue repertoires likely differ. The four-donor shared clonotypes exceeded non-shared clonotypes in generation probability, with non-shared ones scoring lower. Estimated richness values were generally larger in naive subsets than in memory subsets. A handful of donors showed sharing of approximately 4.7% of naive CD4 clonotypes.

Source material: naive CD8+ T cells from PBMCs. The V and J genes are TRBV7-8 and TRBJ2-5; tentatively, D is TRBD1 (6 bases). The sequence derives from a man aged 18 to 30 in good health. Some clones in this sample may be carry-over from other donors' samples. The CDR3 coding sequence is TGTGCCAGCAGCCCCCTACAGGGAGAGCAAGAGACCCAGTACTTC. Translation: CASSPLQGEQETQYF.